Listed below are T cell receptor beta chains from one sample, sequenced in a study of a mutant IDH1 vaccine in newly diagnosed glioma. The table came from immunoSEQ multiplex PCR; TCRdb's copy has only in-frame clones and leaves some out. The data contain 40,000 or so clones, roughly 88% of them singletons. These receptors have no known antigen. Source: PBMCs, taken from a glioma patient whose treatment included an IDH1 peptide vaccine. These receptors were collected from a middle-aged man with glioma. Each CDR3 is given with its conserved first and last residue. D genes are given only for firm matches. The size entry is marked missing in some rows and otherwise reads once, few, many or a size class.

TRBV6-5	NA	TRBJ2-1	NA	CATGLHEQFF	TGTGCCACCGGATTACATGAGCAGTTCTTC
TRBV27	NA	TRBJ2-5	NA	CASSARGLYQETQYF	TGTGCCAGCAGTGCGCGAGGGTTATACCAAGAGACCCAGTACTTC
TRBV4-1	NA	TRBJ1-2	NA	CASSQGASYGYTF	TGCGCCAGCAGCCAAGGGGCCTCCTATGGCTACACCTTC
TRBV7-2	NA	TRBJ2-1	TRBD2	CASSLSGRDMRNEQFF	TGTGCCAGCAGCTTAAGCGGGAGGGACATGAGGAATGAGCAGTTCTTC
TRBV9	NA	TRBJ2-1	NA	CASSAGSYNEQFF	TGTGCCAGCAGCGCTGGCTCCTACAATGAGCAGTTCTTC
TRBV6-1	NA	TRBJ2-3	TRBD2	CASSEVGWTRSQYF	TGTGCCAGCAGTGAAGTAGGATGGACTAGATCGCAGTATTTT
TRBV18	NA	TRBJ1-1	TRBD1	CASSPDRPGNTEAFF	TGTGCCAGCTCACCGGACAGGCCAGGGAACACTGAAGCTTTCTTT
TRBV18	few	TRBJ1-1	NA	CASHREGQAFF	TGTGCCAGCCACAGGGAGGGCCAAGCTTTCTTT
TRBV19	NA	TRBJ1-3	NA	CASSASTGNTIYF	TGTGCCAGTAGTGCCTCGACCGGAAACACCATATATTTT
TRBV5-8	NA	TRBJ1-1	TRBD1	CASSPNTGVGTEAFF	TGTGCCAGCAGCCCTAACACAGGGGTTGGAACTGAAGCTTTCTTT
TRBV27	NA	TRBJ2-7	TRBD2	CASRRVGGRGRSEQYF	TGTGCCAGCAGACGAGTCGGCGGGAGGGGGAGGAGTGAGCAGTACTTC
TRBV7-2	NA	TRBJ2-5	NA	CASSPQVRPQETQYF	TGTGCCAGCAGCCCGCAGGTGAGGCCACAAGAGACCCAGTACTTC
TRBV19	NA	TRBJ2-5	NA	CASSTVRQETQYF	TGTGCCAGTAGTACCGTGCGCCAAGAGACCCAGTACTTC
TRBV19	NA	TRBJ1-1	NA	CASTQGGTEAFF	TGTGCCAGTACCCAAGGCGGCACTGAAGCTTTCTTT
TRBV9	NA	TRBJ2-7	NA	CASSVAPGRTYEQYF	TGTGCCAGCAGCGTAGCCCCGGGGAGAACCTACGAGCAGTACTTC
TRBV7-9	NA	TRBJ2-7	NA	CASSPLDEQYF	TGTGCCAGCAGCCCCCTGGACGAGCAGTACTTC
TRBV10-3	NA	TRBJ2-1	TRBD2	CAIRGTSGNSYNEQFF	TGTGCCATCAGGGGGACTAGCGGGAACTCCTACAATGAGCAGTTCTTC
TRBV9	NA	TRBJ2-1	TRBD2	CASSVGGGGRSEQFF	TGTGCCAGCAGCGTTGGGGGAGGCGGGAGAAGTGAGCAGTTCTTC
TRBV23-1	NA	TRBJ2-7	NA	CASDNGVHEQYF	TGCGCCAGCGACAACGGGGTCCACGAGCAGTACTTC
TRBV21-1	NA	TRBJ2-7	NA	CASSTSVTYEQYF	TGTGCCAGCAGCACCTCTGTTACCTACGAGCAGTACTTC
TRBV4-2	NA	TRBJ2-3	TRBD1	CASSQVGRTGADTQYF	TGTGCCAGCAGCCAAGTAGGGAGGACAGGGGCAGATACGCAGTATTTT
TRBV7-6	NA	TRBJ2-2	TRBD2	CASSLVREGTGELFF	TGTGCCAGCAGCTTAGTAAGGGAGGGGACCGGGGAGCTGTTTTTT
TRBV5-4	NA	TRBJ2-3	TRBD2	CASSFSSGLDTQYF	TGTGCCAGCAGCTTCTCTAGCGGCCTAGATACGCAGTATTTT